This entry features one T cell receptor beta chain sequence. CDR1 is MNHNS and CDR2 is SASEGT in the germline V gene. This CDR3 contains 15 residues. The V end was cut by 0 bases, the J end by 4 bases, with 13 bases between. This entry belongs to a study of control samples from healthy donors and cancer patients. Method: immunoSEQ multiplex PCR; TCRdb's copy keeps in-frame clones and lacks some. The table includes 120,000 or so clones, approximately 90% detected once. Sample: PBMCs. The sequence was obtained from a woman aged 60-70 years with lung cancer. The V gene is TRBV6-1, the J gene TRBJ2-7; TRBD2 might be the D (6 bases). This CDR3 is CASSEAGGFPYEQYF. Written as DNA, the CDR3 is TGTGCCAGCAGTGAAGCCGGGGGATTTCCGTACGAGCAGTACTTC.